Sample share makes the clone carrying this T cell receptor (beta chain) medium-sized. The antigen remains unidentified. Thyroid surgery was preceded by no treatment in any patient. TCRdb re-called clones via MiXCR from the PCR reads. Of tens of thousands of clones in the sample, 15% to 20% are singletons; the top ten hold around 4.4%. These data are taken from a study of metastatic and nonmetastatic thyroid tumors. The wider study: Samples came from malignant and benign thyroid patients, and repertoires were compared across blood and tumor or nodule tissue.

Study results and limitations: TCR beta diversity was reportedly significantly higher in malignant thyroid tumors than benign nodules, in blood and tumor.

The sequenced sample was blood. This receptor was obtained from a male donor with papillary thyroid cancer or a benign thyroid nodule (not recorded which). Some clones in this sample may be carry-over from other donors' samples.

The CDR3 here is CASTQGLAGENEQFF. In DNA form, the CDR3 reads TGTGCCAGTACCCAGGGACTAGCGGGAGAGAATGAGCAGTTCTTC. This chain links TRBV19 with TRBJ2-1; 14 nucleotides line up with TRBD2. CDR3 length equals 15 residues. CDR1 is LNHDA and CDR2 is SQIVND in the germline V gene (reference sequence). V was clipped by 7 bases and J by 7 bases; unmatched bases: 6.